This T cell receptor beta chain stems from a study of blood T cell repertoires in COVID-19. Background on the study: Specimens from acute and convalescent COVID-19 originated in the United States, Italy and Spain. Nucleic acid was either cDNA or gDNA, and it came from T cells, B-cell-depleted T cells, or PBMCs.

V shed 3 bases and J shed 3 bases, with 14 bases lying between them. Germline V gene sequence: CDR1 ENHRY, CDR2 SYGVKD. The CDR3 loop spans 15 amino acids. Participants were aged roughly 18 to 95 years, lived in 24 US areas, and enrolled virtually. In the source study's methods: Estimates of nucleated cell counts were drawn from the amplification of reference gene primers. Here immunoSEQ multiplex PCR was the method, and the copy in TCRdb shows in-frame clones only, minus some. V, J and clone size were drawn from that table, and D and trimming were deduced from the DNA. This sample carries under 250,000 clones, about 82% of them seen once, and the ten largest clones take approximately 8.6%.

V is TRBV10-3 and J is TRBJ1-1; D is ambiguous. This TCR came from a woman aged 45-65 years with acute COVID-19. Sequencing was done on a sample of PBMCs or T cells enriched from blood (not recorded which). CDR3 bases: TGTGCCATCAGTGATTTTGCGTCCGTGTACACTGAAGCTTTCTTT. Residues: CAISDFASVYTEAFF.